The entry below describes one T cell receptor beta chain. What it recognizes is unknown. The data stem from a study of STAT3 mutations in large granular lymphocyte leukemia. Study-level findings and limits: Sampling intervals varied between patients and samples. Every T-LGLL patient had at least one immunodominant TCRbeta clonotype.

The germline V gene encodes CDR1 SGHTS and CDR2 YDEGEE. The J segment lost 4 bases and the V segment lost 1 base, leaving 5 bases of the junction unmatched. The CDR3 totals 15 residues. TCRbeta libraries averaged around 40,000 productive templates per sample. This table comes from immunoSEQ multiplex PCR, and its TCRdb copy is limited to in-frame clones, with some not included. The data contain under 20,000 clones, approximately 92% of them singletons. The chain has TRBV5-8 and TRBJ1-2; 9 nucleotides line up with TRBD1. The receptor's source is a man in his sixties with T-cell large granular lymphocyte leukemia. Some clones in this sample may be carry-over from other donors' samples. The material sequenced was peripheral blood mononuclear cells. The CDR3 bases are TGTGCCAGCAGCTTGACCGGGACAGGGACCTATGGCTACACCTTC. It yields the protein CASSLTGTGTYGYTF.